This T cell receptor (beta chain) was sequenced for a study of blood T cell repertoires in COVID-19. Across the whole study: The samples span acute and convalescent COVID-19 from the United States, Italy and Spain. T cells, B-cell-depleted T cells, or PBMCs supplied cDNA or gDNA.

This clone was seen a handful of times. The ends were cut back, 6 bases at V and 8 bases at J, with 13 bases in the middle. Germline V CDR1 and CDR2: SQVTM, ANQGSEA. This CDR3 is 11 amino acids long. Source study methods: Estimation of nucleated cell counts was performed using reference gene primer amplification. Only in-frame clones appear in the TCRdb table, and some are missing; sequencing was by immunoSEQ multiplex PCR. The V and J calls and clone size were taken over from that table, and D and trimming were inferred from the DNA. The sample lists about 230,000 clones, over 70% occurring once. Each exposed participant met a COVID-19 case in the 2 weeks preceding study entry.

The clonotype originates from a woman aged 30 to 39 who had been exposed to COVID-19. The chain couples TRBV29-1 to TRBJ1-2; D is ambiguous. Source material: PBMCs or T cells enriched from blood (not recorded which). CDR3 sequence reads: CSVPATSGYTF. CDR3 nucleotides: TGCAGCGTCCCGGCGACTTCGGGCTACACCTTC.